This TCR beta chain comes out of a study of cytomegalovirus exposure and HLA in healthy donors. With respect to this clone: Its matching antigen is unknown.

The PCR was carried out with 60 Vbeta primers and 13 Jbeta primers. Method: immunoSEQ multiplex PCR; TCRdb's copy keeps in-frame clones and lacks some. The sample holds about 140,000 clones, roughly three quarters seen once. Germline CDR1 is ENHRY and CDR2 is SYGVKD. The CDR3 runs to 14 residues. Trimming took 2 bases from V and 4 from J; bases not matched to a gene: 1. Study-wide results and caveats: Sequences of the TCR beta chain were said to predict the HLA-A and HLA-B alleles of most subjects accurately.

The sequenced material came from PBMCs. This sequence originates from a male donor in good health and CMV-seronegative. The rearrangement uses TRBV10-3 and TRBJ2-7, with 11 bases matching TRBD2. CDR3 loop: CAISEPSGGYEQYF. CDR3 in DNA: TGTGCCATCAGTGAGCCTAGCGGGGGGTACGAGCAGTACTTC.